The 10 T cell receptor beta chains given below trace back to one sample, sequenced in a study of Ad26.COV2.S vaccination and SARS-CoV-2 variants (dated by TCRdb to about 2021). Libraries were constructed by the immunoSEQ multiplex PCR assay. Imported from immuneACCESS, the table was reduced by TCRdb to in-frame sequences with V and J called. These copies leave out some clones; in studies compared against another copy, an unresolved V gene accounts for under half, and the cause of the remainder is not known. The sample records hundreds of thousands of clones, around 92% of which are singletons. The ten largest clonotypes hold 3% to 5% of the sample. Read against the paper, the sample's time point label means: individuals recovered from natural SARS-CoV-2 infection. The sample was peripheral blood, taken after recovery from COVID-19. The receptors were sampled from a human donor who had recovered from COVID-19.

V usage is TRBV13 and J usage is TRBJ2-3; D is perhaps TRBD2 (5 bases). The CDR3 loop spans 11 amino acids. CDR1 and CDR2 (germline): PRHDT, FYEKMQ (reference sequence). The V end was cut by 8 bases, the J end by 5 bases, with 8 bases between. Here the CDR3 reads CASSGEDTQYF. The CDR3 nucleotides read TGTGCCAGCTCCGGGGAAGATACGCAGTATTTT.

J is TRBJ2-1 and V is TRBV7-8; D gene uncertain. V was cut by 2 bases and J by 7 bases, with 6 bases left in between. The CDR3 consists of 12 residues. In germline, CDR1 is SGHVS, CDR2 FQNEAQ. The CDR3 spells CASSLMRNEQFF. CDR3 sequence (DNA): TGTGCCAGCAGCTTAATGAGGAATGAGCAGTTCTTC.

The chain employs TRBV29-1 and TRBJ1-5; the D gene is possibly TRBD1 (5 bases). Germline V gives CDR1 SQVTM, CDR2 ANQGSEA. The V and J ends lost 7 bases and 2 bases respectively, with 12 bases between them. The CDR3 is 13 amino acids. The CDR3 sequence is CSGWGGGNQPQHF. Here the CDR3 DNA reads TGCAGCGGTTGGGGCGGCGGCAATCAGCCCCAGCATTTT.

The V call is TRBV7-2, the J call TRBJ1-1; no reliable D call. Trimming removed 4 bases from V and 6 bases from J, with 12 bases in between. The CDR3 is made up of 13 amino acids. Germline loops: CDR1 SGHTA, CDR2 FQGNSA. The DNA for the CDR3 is TGTGCCAGCAGCTCCTATACTCGGGCTGAAGCTTTCTTT. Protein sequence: CASSSYTRAEAFF.

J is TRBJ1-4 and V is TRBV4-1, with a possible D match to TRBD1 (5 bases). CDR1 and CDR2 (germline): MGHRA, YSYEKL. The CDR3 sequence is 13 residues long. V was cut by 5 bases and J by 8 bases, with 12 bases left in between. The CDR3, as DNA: TGCGCCAGCAGCATAGGGGTACGGGAAAAACTGTTTTTT. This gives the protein CASSIGVREKLFF.

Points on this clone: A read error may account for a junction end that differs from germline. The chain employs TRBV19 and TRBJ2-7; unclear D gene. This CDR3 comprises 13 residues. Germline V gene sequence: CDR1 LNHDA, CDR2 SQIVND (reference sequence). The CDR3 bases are TGTGCCAGTAGTATAGGCCAAGGGCCATCCAAAACATTC. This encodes CASSIGQGPSKTF.

This CDR3 reads CASSLSIGGPNTEAFF. CDR3 DNA sequence: TGTGCCAGCAGCTTATCCATTGGGGGACCTAACACTGAAGCTTTCTTT. The V and J genes are TRBV11-2 and TRBJ1-1; perhaps TRBD1 as D (5 bases). Trimming took 2 bases from V and 2 from J, leaving 15 bases between them. Per germline, CDR1 SGHAT and CDR2 FQNNGV. The CDR3 sequence is 16 residues long.

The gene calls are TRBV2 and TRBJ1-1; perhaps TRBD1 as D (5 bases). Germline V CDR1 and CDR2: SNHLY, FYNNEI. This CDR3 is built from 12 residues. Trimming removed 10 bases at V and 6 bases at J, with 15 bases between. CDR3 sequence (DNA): TGTGCCACCATAGAGGGGAAAGCTGAAGCTTTCTTT. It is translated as CATIEGKAEAFF.

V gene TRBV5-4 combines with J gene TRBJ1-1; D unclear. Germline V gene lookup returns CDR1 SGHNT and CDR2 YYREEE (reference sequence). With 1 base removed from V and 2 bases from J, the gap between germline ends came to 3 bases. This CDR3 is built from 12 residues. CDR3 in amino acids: CASSLPNTEAFF. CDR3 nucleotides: TGTGCCAGCAGCTTGCCCAACACTGAAGCTTTCTTT.

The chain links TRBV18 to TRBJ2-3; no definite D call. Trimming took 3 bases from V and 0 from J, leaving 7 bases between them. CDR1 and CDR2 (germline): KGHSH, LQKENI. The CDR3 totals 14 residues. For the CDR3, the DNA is TGTGCCAGCTCACCCGTCGGTAGCACAGATACGCAGTATTTT. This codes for CASSPVGSTDTQYF.